The rows below give T cell receptor beta chains drawn from one sample of a study of T-cell reconstitution after alpha-beta-depleted transplantation in children. Using its own MiXCR run on the PCR reads, TCRdb lists one record per CDR3 protein. The sample consists of fewer than 500,000 distinct CDR3 sequences, roughly 44% of them appearing once. The sequencing here drew on PBMCs, taken before TCRalphabeta/CD19-depleted stem cell transplant. Receptors originate from a girl aged 2 to 9 with aplastic anemia, due to receive a stem cell transplant. Each CDR3 is given without its conserved first and last residue.

v_call	j_call	cdr3_aa
TRBV5-4	TRBJ1-1	ASSLVKGYTEAF
TRBV25-1	TRBJ2-1	ASKWGGEGNEQF
TRBV20-1	TRBJ2-1	SARDLGLAGAYNEQF
TRBV20-1	TRBJ2-7	SARRVEGSYEQY
TRBV4-1	TRBJ2-7	ASSQEAGLAVYEQY
TRBV5-1	TRBJ2-4	ASSSEGATGRNIQY
TRBV29-1	TRBJ2-3	SVEGRSGSEGTDTQY
TRBV5-1	TRBJ2-1	ASSFLAGDWGAYNEQF
TRBV7-2	TRBJ2-5	ASSRHGGSQETQY
TRBV6-5	TRBJ2-1	ASSYGRVLSEQF
TRBV30	TRBJ2-1	AWSALTSGKGV
TRBV20-1	TRBJ1-5	SAREETDSLLYSNQPQH
TRBV11-2	TRBJ2-1	SSFSGRANHEQF
TRBV7-2	TRBJ1-2	ASSPQASTRSKDGYT
TRBV11-1	TRBJ2-1	ASSPRGANEQF
TRBV27	TRBJ1-2	ASSFIPHGQGRGYT
TRBV7-6	TRBJ2-5	ASSSKMETQY
TRBV19	TRBJ2-1	ASSNPAQRDEQF
TRBV6-1	TRBJ2-3	ASRAGVADTQY
TRBV20-1	TRBJ1-5	SANGPNQPQH
TRBV9	TRBJ1-6	ASREDGYNSPLH
TRBV5-1	TRBJ2-7	ASSATGTESFYEQY
TRBV19	TRBJ2-7	ASSIAYGPSYEQY
TRBV20-1	TRBJ2-7	SASSGSHSYEQY
TRBV5-1	TRBJ2-3	ASSSGLVVGTDTQY
TRBV21-1	TRBJ1-5	ASSPGSNAGGNNQPQH
TRBV20-1	TRBJ2-1	SARTSGRVYNEQF
TRBV11-2	TRBJ2-7	ASSLTRTRSREQY
TRBV18	TRBJ2-1	ASSSNQDSYNEQF
TRBV7-2	TRBJ2-3	ASSLNADTQY
TRBV3-1	TRBJ1-2	ASTFGRSSYGYT
TRBV11-2	TRBJ2-2	ASSLRSRSSGRAATGELF
TRBV5-1	TRBJ1-5	ASSLRGNSNQPQH
TRBV7-2	TRBJ2-7	ASSPRLVNEQY
TRBV7-9	TRBJ1-1	ASSLTGSEAWNTEAF
TRBV29-1	TRBJ2-5	SVEETSGTQY
TRBV20-1	TRBJ1-5	SASSAGSGNQPQH
TRBV20-1	TRBJ2-2	SASPWGNTGELF
TRBV29-1	TRBJ2-1	SVEDIGRSRSGDEQF
TRBV5-1	TRBJ2-2	ASSLELESTGELF
TRBV27	TRBJ2-4	ASSLLGLPNIQY
TRBV12-3/TRBV12-4	TRBJ2-1	ASSSGRYAYNEQF
TRBV10-3	TRBJ2-2	AISARRTENTGELF
TRBV20-1	TRBJ1-1	SARRVVEWRGAF
TRBV20-1	TRBJ1-1	SARRDGRGIGTEAF
TRBV20-1	TRBJ2-1	SASPAGGPLTYNEQF
TRBV20-1	TRBJ2-7	SASLGSFTSYEQY
TRBV7-2	TRBJ2-7	ASSPSSRGSYEQY
TRBV4-1	TRBJ2-5	ASSQDLGGLRAGGRGTQY
TRBV12-3/TRBV12-4	TRBJ2-1	AGSSYNEQF
TRBV6-5	TRBJ2-1	ASSLAGVSYNEQF
TRBV9	TRBJ2-1	ASSAGSEQF